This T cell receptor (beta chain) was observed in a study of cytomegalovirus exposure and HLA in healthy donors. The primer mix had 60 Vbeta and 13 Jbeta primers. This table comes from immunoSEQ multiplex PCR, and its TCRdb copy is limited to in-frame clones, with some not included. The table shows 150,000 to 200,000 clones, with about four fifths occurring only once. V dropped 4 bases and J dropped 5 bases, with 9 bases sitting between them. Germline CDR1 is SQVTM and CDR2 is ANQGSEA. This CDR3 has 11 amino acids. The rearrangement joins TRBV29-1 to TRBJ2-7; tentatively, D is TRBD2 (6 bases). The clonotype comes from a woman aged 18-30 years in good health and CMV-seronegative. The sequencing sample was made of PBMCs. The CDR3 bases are TGCAGCGTTGTAGCGGCACACGAGCAGTACTTC. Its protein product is CSVVAAHEQYF.